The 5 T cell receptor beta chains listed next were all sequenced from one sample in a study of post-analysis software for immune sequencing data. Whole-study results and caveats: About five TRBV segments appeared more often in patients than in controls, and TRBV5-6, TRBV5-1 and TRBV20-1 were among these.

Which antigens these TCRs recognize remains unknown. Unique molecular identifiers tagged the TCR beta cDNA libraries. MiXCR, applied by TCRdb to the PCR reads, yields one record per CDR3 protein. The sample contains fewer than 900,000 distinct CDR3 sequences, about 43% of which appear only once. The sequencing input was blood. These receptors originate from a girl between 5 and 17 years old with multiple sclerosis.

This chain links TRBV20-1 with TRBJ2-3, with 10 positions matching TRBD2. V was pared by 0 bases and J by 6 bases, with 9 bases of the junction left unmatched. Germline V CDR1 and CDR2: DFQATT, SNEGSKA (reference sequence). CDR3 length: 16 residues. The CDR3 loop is CSARDPVLAGYDTQYF. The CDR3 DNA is TGCAGTGCTAGAGATCCTGTACTAGCGGGATACGATACGCAGTATTTT.

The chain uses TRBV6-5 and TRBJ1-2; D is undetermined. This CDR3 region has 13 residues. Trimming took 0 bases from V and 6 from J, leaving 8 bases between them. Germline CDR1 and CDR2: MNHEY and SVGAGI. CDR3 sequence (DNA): TGTGCCAGCAGTTACTCGAGAGGGCATGGCTACACCTTC. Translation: CASSYSRGHGYTF.

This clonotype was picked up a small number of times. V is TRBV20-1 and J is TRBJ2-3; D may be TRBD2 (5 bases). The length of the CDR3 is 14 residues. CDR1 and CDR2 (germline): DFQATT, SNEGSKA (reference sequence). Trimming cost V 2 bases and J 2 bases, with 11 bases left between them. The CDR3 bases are TGCAGTGCTAGAACTAGACTCTCCACAGATACGCAGTATTTT. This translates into CSARTRLSTDTQYF.

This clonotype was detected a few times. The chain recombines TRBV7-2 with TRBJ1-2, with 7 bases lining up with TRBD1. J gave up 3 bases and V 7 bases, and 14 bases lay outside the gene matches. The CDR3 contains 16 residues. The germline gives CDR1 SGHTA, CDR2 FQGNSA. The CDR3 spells CASNPGGGARDYGYTF. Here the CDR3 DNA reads TGTGCCAGCAACCCAGGGGGGGGGGCGCGTGACTATGGCTACACCTTC.

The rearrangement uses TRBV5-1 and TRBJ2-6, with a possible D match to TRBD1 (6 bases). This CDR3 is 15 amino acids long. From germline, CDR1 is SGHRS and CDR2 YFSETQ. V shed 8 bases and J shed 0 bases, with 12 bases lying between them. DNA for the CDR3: TGCGCCAGTGAGACAGGCGGCTCTGGGGCCAACGTCCTGACTTTC. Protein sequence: CASETGGSGANVLTF.